The 8 T cell receptor beta chains given below trace back to one sample, sequenced in a study of blood T cell repertoires in COVID-19. Generated by immunoSEQ multiplex PCR, the TCRdb table keeps only in-frame clones and is missing some. The table lists around 250,000 clones, 70% to 90% of them singletons. What was sequenced was peripheral blood. These receptors came from a man younger than 30 with active or convalescent COVID-19.

This chain links TRBV7-2 with TRBJ2-3, with TRBD2 matching over 11 bases. The CDR3 contains 14 residues. With V trimmed by 4 bases and J by 5 bases, 2 bases remained unmatched. Germline V gene sequence: CDR1 SGHTA, CDR2 FQGNSA. CDR3 sequence: CASSSGLAEDTQYF. CDR3 DNA sequence: TGTGCCAGCAGCTCGGGACTAGCGGAAGATACGCAGTATTTT. Full variable domain (rest looked up from reference TRBV7-2 and TRBJ2-3): GAGVSQSPSNKVTEKGKDVELRCDPISGHTALYWYRQSLGQGLEFLIYFQGNSAPDKSGLPSDRFSAERTGGSVSTLTIQRTQQEDSAVYLCASSSGLAEDTQYFGPGTRLTVL.

The V and J genes are TRBV24-1 and TRBJ1-4; D unclear. Germline CDR1 is KGHDR and CDR2 is SFDVKD. Trimming shortened V by 8 bases and J by 5 bases, and 11 bases separated the two germline ends. The CDR3 is made up of 13 amino acids. The CDR3 nucleotides read TGTGCCACCACGGGTTTCCTGAATGAAAAACTGTTTTTT. It yields the protein CATTGFLNEKLFF.

The chain links TRBV7-2 to TRBJ2-5; 11 nucleotides agree with TRBD2. CDR1 and CDR2 from the germline V gene are SGHTA and FQGNSA. Trimming took 3 bases from V and 5 from J; bases not matched to a gene: 5. This CDR3 is built from 15 residues. CDR3 amino acids: CASSLVAGGPETQYF. For the CDR3, the DNA is TGTGCCAGCAGCTTGGTAGCGGGGGGGCCGGAGACCCAGTACTTC. Combining the CDR3 with reference TRBV7-2 and TRBJ2-5 gives the whole variable domain GAGVSQSPSNKVTEKGKDVELRCDPISGHTALYWYRQSLGQGLEFLIYFQGNSAPDKSGLPSDRFSAERTGGSVSTLTIQRTQQEDSAVYLCASSLVAGGPETQYFGPGTRLLVL.

This clone was picked up one time. This chain connects TRBV25-1 to TRBJ1-1; the D is unclear. The V and J ends lost 4 bases and 0 bases respectively, with 12 bases between them. The CDR3 spans 15 residues. Germline V gene sequence: CDR1 MGHDK, CDR2 SYGVNS. CDR3: CASSVSGVLNTEAFF. The CDR3 nucleotides are TGTGCCAGCAGTGTGTCAGGCGTTCTGAACACTGAAGCTTTCTTT.

The table lists this clone with a count of one. The gene calls are TRBV28 and TRBJ1-6; 7 bases align to TRBD1. The J segment lost 5 bases and the V segment lost 3 bases, leaving 1 base of the junction unmatched. Germline V lookup: CDR1 MDHEN, CDR2 SYDVKM. This CDR3 is 14 amino acids long. CDR3 in amino acids: CASSLQGDNSPLHF. For the CDR3, the DNA is TGTGCCAGCAGTTTGCAGGGGGATAATTCACCCCTCCACTTT.

The chain combines TRBV7-9 with TRBJ2-5, with TRBD2 identical over 10 bases. The CDR3 runs 13 residues. CDR1 and CDR2 (germline): SEHNR, FQNEAQ (reference sequence). CDR3 in DNA: TGTGCGATTCAGCGGGGGGGCGGAGAGACCCAGTACTTC. This gives the protein CAIQRGGGETQYF. Drawing the rest from reference TRBV7-9 and TRBJ2-5, the complete variable domain is DTGVSQNPRHKITKRGQNVTFRCDPISEHNRLYWYRQTLGQGPEFLTYFQNEAQLEKSRLLSDRFSAERPKGSFSTLEIQRTEQGDSAMYLCAIQRGGGETQYFGPGTRLLVL.

The chain couples TRBV19 to TRBJ2-1, with D uncertain. V lost 0 bases and J lost 10, with 7 bases in between. The CDR3 sequence is 12 residues long. Germline CDR1 is LNHDA and CDR2 is SQIVND (reference sequence). CDR3 in amino acids: CASSIDQEEQFF. In nucleotides, the CDR3 is TGTGCCAGTAGTATAGATCAGGAAGAGCAGTTCTTC.

The chain carries TRBV6-5 and TRBJ2-7; the match to TRBD2 covers 10 bases. Germline V CDR1 and CDR2: MNHEY, SVGAGI. This CDR3 region has 14 residues. With 6 bases clipped from V and 6 bases from J, the junction kept 8 bases outside the gene matches. Here the CDR3 reads CASRPPSGGVEQYF. The CDR3, as DNA: TGTGCCAGCAGGCCTCCTAGCGGGGGTGTCGAGCAGTACTTC.